The clone carrying this T cell receptor beta chain has more than one count but fewer than ten. As yet, its antigen is unknown. This CDR3 has 19 residues. The V segment lost 3 bases and the J segment 0 bases; nucleotides outside the gene matches: 12. The germline gives CDR1 SGHRS, CDR2 YFSETQ. The data originate from a study of T-cell reconstitution after alpha-beta-depleted transplantation in children. Study-level results: Surviving recipient T cells and thymic progenitors produced the high day-60 TCRbeta diversity seen in some patients. Alpha-beta T cells present about two months after transplant were reported to originate from several hundred expanded graft clones. One year post-transplant, T-cell counts and diversity were largely derived from T cells produced anew.

During its preparation, the TCRbeta library received unique molecular identifiers. MiXCR, run by TCRdb on the PCR reads, gives a single entry per CDR3 protein. The sample holds roughly 570,000 distinct CDR3 sequences, roughly a quarter seen once. The rearrangement links TRBV5-1 to TRBJ2-1; 10 nucleotides agree with TRBD2. The source of this sequence is a boy under two years old with Wiskott-Aldrich syndrome, due to receive a stem cell transplant. Sample: PBMCs, taken before TCRalphabeta/CD19-depleted stem cell transplant. CDR3 in DNA: TGCGCCAGCAGCTACCGAGCGGGAGGGCCTAGGAGCTCCTACAATGAGCAGTTCTTC. Amino acids: CASSYRAGGPRSSYNEQFF.